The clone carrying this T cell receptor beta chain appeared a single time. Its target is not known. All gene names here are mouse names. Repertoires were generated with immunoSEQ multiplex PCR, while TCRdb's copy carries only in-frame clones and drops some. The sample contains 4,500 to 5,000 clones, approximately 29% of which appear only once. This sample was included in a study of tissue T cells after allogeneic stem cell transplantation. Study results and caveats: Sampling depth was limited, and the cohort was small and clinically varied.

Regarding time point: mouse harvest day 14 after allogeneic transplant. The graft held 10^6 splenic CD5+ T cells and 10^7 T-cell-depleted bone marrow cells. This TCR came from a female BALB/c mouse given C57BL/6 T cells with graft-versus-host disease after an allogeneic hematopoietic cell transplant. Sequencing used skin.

Incomplete CDR3 DNA: TGTGCTAGCAGTAGACTGGGGGGGCTGAACACCCAGTAC. It encodes CASSRLGGLNTQY. The whole CDR3 region reads CASSRLGGLNTQYF. The chain has TRBV17 and TRBJ2-5; 10 bases fit TRBD2. The read falls 1 residue short of the CDR3 end, and the missing part is taken from the germline J gene. CDR3 length: 14 residues. V dropped 2 bases and J dropped 7; count of bases not matched to a gene: 3. The germline CDR1 and CDR2 sequences are MNHDT and YYDKIL.